A single sample gave rise to the 19 T cell receptor beta chains below, sequenced in a study of blood T cell repertoires in COVID-19. Assay used: immunoSEQ multiplex PCR; TCRdb lists only in-frame clones, some missing. The table has around 270,000 clones, 84% seen once. Sequenced input: peripheral blood. The receptors here all came from a middle-aged woman who had recovered from COVID-19.

V gene TRBV12-3 or TRBV12-4 combines with J gene TRBJ2-7, with 7 bases lining up with TRBD2. V dropped 7 bases and J dropped 5; count of bases not matched to a gene: 8. The CDR3 runs 13 residues. DNA for the CDR3: TGTGCCAGCACTTGGGGGGGTTCGCACGAGCAGTACTTC. Translated, it gives CASTWGGSHEQYF.

On this clone itself: The sample contains more than one DNA sequence encoding this CDR3. This chain connects TRBV28 to TRBJ2-7; D is ambiguous. The CDR3 has 12 amino acids. Trimming stripped 3 bases from V and 4 bases from J, with 7 bases between. Germline V lookup: CDR1 MDHEN, CDR2 SYDVKM. As DNA, the CDR3 is TGTGCCAGCAGTTTCGGGTCATACGAGCAGTACTTC. The encoded protein is CASSFGSYEQYF.

The table lists this clone with a count of one. The chain uses TRBV9 and TRBJ1-2; 10 bases agree with TRBD1. Looked up from germline, CDR1 is SGDLS and CDR2 is YYNGEE. V lost 4 bases and J lost 8; bases outside the gene matches: 8. The length of the CDR3 is 14 residues. CDR3 sequence reads: CASSPLTGGGGYTF. CDR3 coding DNA: TGTGCCAGCAGCCCCCTGACAGGGGGCGGCGGCTACACCTTC.

Regarding this clone: This sample also contains other DNA sequences that code for the same CDR3. V and J are TRBV6-5 and TRBJ2-7; perhaps TRBD1 as D (6 bases). CDR3 length equals 14 residues. Germline loops: CDR1 MNHEY, CDR2 SVGAGI. V lost 4 bases, J lost 2 bases, and 12 bases lay in between. The CDR3 DNA is TGTGCCAGCAGTTCACAGGGAATCACCTACGAGCAGTACTTC. Amino acids: CASSSQGITYEQYF.

J is TRBJ2-2 and V is TRBV5-1; no clear D. Trimming shortened V by 4 bases and J by 2 bases, and 12 bases separated the two germline ends. Germline V gives CDR1 SGHRS, CDR2 YFSETQ. This CDR3 is 15 amino acids long. CDR3 in amino acids: CASSLNSLNTGELFF. The CDR3, as DNA: TGCGCCAGCAGCCTGAACAGCCTCAACACCGGGGAGCTGTTTTTT.

The rearrangement links TRBV29-1 to TRBJ2-5, with 7 positions matching TRBD1. V gave up 5 bases and J gave up 1 base; unmatched junction bases: 1. Looked up from germline, CDR1 is SQVTM and CDR2 is ANQGSEA. The CDR3 sequence is 12 residues long. The CDR3 spells CSVRDSQETQYF. CDR3 sequence (DNA): TGCAGCGTTCGGGACAGCCAAGAGACCCAGTACTTC.

The chain couples TRBV3-1 (or the pseudogene TRBV3-2) to TRBJ1-6; 9 positions match TRBD1. Looked up from germline, CDR1 is LGHDT and CDR2 is YNNKEL (reference sequence). The CDR3 runs to 18 residues. V dropped 3 bases and J dropped 12; count of bases not matched to a gene: 18. CDR3: CASSQETGTGRVRRPLHF. The CDR3 DNA follows: TGTGCCAGCAGCCAGGAAACCGGGACAGGGCGTGTTCGAAGACCCCTCCACTTT.

This chain links TRBV5-1 with TRBJ2-3; the match to TRBD1 covers 7 bases. From germline, CDR1 is SGHRS and CDR2 YFSETQ. The CDR3 covers 15 residues. Trimming took 4 bases from V and 0 from J; bases not matched to a gene: 5. CDR3 amino acids: CASSGAQGSTDTQYF. The DNA of the CDR3 is TGCGCCAGCAGCGGGGCACAGGGGAGCACAGATACGCAGTATTTT.

The chain has TRBV28 and TRBJ1-1; D is perhaps TRBD1 (5 bases). CDR1 is MDHEN and CDR2 is SYDVKM in the germline V gene. The CDR3 has 14 residues. The V gene lost 3 bases and the J gene lost 3 bases, with 11 bases spanning the gap. The CDR3 DNA reads TGTGCCAGCAGTTTCCCACAGGTGGACACTGAAGCTTTCTTT. It is translated as CASSFPQVDTEAFF.

V and J are TRBV12-3 or TRBV12-4 and TRBJ1-1; 10 bases match TRBD1. V shed 7 bases, J shed 4 bases, and the junction held 3 bases outside the gene matches. The CDR3 length is 13 residues. The CDR3 sequence: CASNGQGGTEAFF. The CDR3, as DNA: TGTGCCAGCAACGGACAGGGGGGCACTGAAGCTTTCTTT.

There are a few counts of this clone. V gene TRBV7-2 combines with J gene TRBJ2-5; D may be TRBD2 (5 bases). The germline gives CDR1 SGHTA, CDR2 FQGNSA. The CDR3 is 14 amino acids. V was clipped by 6 bases and J by 2 bases, with 13 bases between them. CDR3 protein: CASRPQLGQETQYF. CDR3 nucleotide sequence: TGTGCCAGCAGACCCCAACTAGGACAAGAGACCCAGTACTTC.

The chain joins TRBV24-1 to TRBJ2-7, with a tentative D call TRBD1 (6 bases). The CDR3 spans 16 residues. V was shortened by 4 bases and J by 4 bases, with 19 bases between the two germline ends. From germline, CDR1 is KGHDR and CDR2 SFDVKD. The CDR3 coding sequence is TGTGCCACCAGTGAAACGCGAGACTCAGGGGTTTACGAGCAGTACTTC. Translation gives CATSETRDSGVYEQYF.

This rearrangement joins TRBV7-9 to TRBJ2-5, with 9 bases fitting TRBD2. Germline-derived CDR1 and CDR2 are SEHNR and FQNEAQ (reference sequence). This CDR3 region has 15 residues. V shed 5 bases and J 5 bases; nucleotides not matched to a gene: 9. CDR3 loop: CASSRGRGGQETQYF. CDR3 nucleotides: TGTGCCAGCAGCCGCGGGCGGGGGGGCCAGGAGACCCAGTACTTC.

The V gene is TRBV30, the J gene TRBJ1-6, with D uncertain. Germline loops: CDR1 GTSNPN, CDR2 SVGIG (reference sequence). The CDR3 loop spans 18 amino acids. Between the trimmed V and J ends, which lost 0 bases and 5 bases, there was a span of 20 bases. The DNA of the CDR3 is TGTGCCTGGAGTGTACCCACGGGGTGGGCCGAAGATAATTCACCCCTCCACTTT. Protein sequence: CAWSVPTGWAEDNSPLHF.

This clone occurred a few times. J is TRBJ1-5 and V is TRBV10-2, with D tentatively TRBD1 (5 bases). Germline lookup yields CDR1 WSHSY and CDR2 SAAADI. Trimming stripped 8 bases from V and 1 base from J, with 9 bases between. This CDR3 region has 13 residues. DNA of the CDR3: TGCGCCAGCGGGGGGGGGAGCAATCAGCCCCAGCATTTT. As protein: CASGGGSNQPQHF.

In regard to this clone: The conserved final phenylalanine or tryptophan is absent from the CDR3, which likely points to a read error. The DNA is left out, because the CDR3 cannot be placed on it with certainty; the CDR3 is given as TCRdb lists it. This rearrangement joins TRBV21-1 to TRBJ1-2. TRBV21-1 has pseudogene status. Inclusive of both ends, the CDR3 amounts to 11 amino acids. The CDR3 region is CASSKAAAAAR.

The rearrangement links TRBV30 to TRBJ2-7; 8 bases agree with TRBD1. The CDR3 sequence is 13 residues long. The germline V gene has CDR1 GTSNPN and CDR2 SVGIG (reference sequence). V lost 5 bases, J lost 8 bases, and 11 bases stayed unmatched. The CDR3 DNA sequence: TGTGCCTGGGAAGGACAGGGAAATACGAAGCAGTACTTC. This sequence encodes CAWEGQGNTKQYF.

The chain links TRBV10-2 to TRBJ1-3, with TRBD1 matching 7 bases. This CDR3 comprises 15 residues. Germline V gene data show CDR1 as WSHSY and CDR2 as SAAADI. V was clipped by 6 bases and J by 0 bases; unmatched bases: 5. CDR3 bases: TGCGCCAGCAGCGCGGGACAGCTCTCTGGAAACACCATATATTTT. Protein: CASSAGQLSGNTIYF.

V is TRBV28 and J is TRBJ1-1, with D perhaps matching TRBD1 (5 bases). The CDR3 is 16 amino acids. Between the trimmed V and J ends, which lost 3 bases and 6 bases, there was a span of 20 bases. CDR1 is MDHEN and CDR2 is SYDVKM in the germline V gene. The CDR3 bases are TGTGCCAGCAGTTTTACAGGCCAAGGGGCTAGGGCTGAAGCTTTCTTT. Its protein is CASSFTGQGARAEAFF.